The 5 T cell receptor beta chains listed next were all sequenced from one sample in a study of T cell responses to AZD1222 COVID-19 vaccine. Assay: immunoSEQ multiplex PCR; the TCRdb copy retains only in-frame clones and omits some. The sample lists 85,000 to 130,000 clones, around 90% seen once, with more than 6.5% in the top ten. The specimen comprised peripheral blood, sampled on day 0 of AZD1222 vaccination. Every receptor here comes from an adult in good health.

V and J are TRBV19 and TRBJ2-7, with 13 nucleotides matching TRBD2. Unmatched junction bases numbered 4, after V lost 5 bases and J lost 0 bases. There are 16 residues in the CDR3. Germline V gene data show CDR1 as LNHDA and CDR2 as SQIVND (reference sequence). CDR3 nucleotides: TGTGCCAGTAGTTCCCGGACTAGCGGGAGCTCCTACGAGCAGTACTTC. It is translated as CASSSRTSGSSYEQYF. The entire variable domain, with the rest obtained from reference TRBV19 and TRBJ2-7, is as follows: DGGITQSPKYLFRKEGQNVTLSCEQNLNHDAMYWYRQDPGQGLRLIYYSQIVNDFQKGDIAEGYSVSREKKESFPLTVTSAQKNPTAFYLCASSSRTSGSSYEQYFGPGTRLTVT.

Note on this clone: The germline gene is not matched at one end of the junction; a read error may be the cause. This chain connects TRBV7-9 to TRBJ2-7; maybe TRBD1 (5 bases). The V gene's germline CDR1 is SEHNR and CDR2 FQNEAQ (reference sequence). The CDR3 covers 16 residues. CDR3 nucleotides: TGTGCCAGCAGCTTTCAAAAGGCAGGGAACTCCGACGAGCAGTACTTC. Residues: CASSFQKAGNSDEQYF.

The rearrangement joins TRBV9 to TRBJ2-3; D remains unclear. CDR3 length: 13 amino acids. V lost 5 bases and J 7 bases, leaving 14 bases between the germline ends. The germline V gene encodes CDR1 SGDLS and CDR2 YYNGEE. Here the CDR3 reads CASSGPGRNTQYF. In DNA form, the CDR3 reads TGTGCCAGCAGTGGCCCCGGCAGAAATACGCAGTATTTT. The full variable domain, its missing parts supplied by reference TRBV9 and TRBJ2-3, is DSGVTQTPKHLITATGQRVTLRCSPRSGDLSVYWYQQSLDQGLQFLIQYYNGEERAKGNILERFSAQQFPDLHSELNLSSLELGDSALYFCASSGPGRNTQYFGPGTRLTVL.

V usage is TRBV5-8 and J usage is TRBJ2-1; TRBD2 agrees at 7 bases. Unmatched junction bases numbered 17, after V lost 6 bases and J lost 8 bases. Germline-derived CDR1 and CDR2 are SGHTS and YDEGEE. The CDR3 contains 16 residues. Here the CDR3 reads CASTSRPGGLGHEQFF. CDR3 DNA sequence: TGTGCCAGCACCTCCAGGCCGGGAGGCCTCGGACATGAGCAGTTCTTC.

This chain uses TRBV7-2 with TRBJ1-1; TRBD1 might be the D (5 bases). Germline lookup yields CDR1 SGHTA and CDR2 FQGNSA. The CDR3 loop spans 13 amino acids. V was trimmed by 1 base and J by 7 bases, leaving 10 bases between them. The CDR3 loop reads CASSLVREVEAFF. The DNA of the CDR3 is TGTGCCAGCAGCTTAGTCAGGGAGGTTGAAGCTTTCTTT. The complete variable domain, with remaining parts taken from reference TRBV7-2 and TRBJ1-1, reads GAGVSQSPSNKVTEKGKDVELRCDPISGHTALYWYRQSLGQGLEFLIYFQGNSAPDKSGLPSDRFSAERTGGSVSTLTIQRTQQEDSAVYLCASSLVREVEAFFGQGTRLTVV.